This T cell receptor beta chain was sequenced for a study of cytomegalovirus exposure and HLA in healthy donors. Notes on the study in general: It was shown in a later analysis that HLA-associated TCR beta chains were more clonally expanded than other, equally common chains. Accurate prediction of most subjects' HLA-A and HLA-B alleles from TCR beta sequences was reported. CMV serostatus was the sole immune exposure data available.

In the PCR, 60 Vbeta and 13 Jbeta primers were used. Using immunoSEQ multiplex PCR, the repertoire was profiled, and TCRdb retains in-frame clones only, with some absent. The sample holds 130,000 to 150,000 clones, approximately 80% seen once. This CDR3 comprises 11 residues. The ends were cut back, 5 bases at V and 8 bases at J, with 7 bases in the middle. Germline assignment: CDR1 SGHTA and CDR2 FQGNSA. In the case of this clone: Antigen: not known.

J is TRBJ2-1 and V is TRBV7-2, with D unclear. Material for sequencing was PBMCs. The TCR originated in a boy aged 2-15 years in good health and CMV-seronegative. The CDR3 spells CASSLSYEQFF. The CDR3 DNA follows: TGTGCCAGCAGCCTGAGCTATGAGCAGTTCTTC.